Below are 9 T cell receptor beta chains sequenced from a single sample in a study of PD-L1 blockade in urothelial cancer. The assay was immunoSEQ multiplex PCR, and TCRdb's table has in-frame clones only and misses some. The sample holds approximately 55,000 clones; roughly 86% are singletons and the top ten take around 22%. Noted time point: pretreatment peripheral blood. Sequencing was performed on PBMCs, taken around atezolizumab (anti-PD-L1) treatment. These receptors were taken from a man aged 60 to 69 with urothelial cancer.

The gene calls are TRBV4-2 and TRBJ1-1; TRBD1 might be the D (6 bases). From germline, CDR1 is LGHNA and CDR2 YNFKEQ. The CDR3 is 15 amino acids. Trimming cost V 1 base and J 1 base, with 10 bases left between them. The CDR3 region has the DNA TGTGCCAGCAGCCAAGCGAACAGGGAGAACACTGAAGCTTTCTTT. This translates into CASSQANRENTEAFF.

CDR3 residues: CASSDYRLGYTF. The CDR3, as DNA: TGTGCCAGCAGTGATTACAGGCTTGGCTACACCTTC. The chain employs TRBV2 and TRBJ1-2; possible D gene TRBD1, 5 bases. The germline V gene encodes CDR1 SNHLY and CDR2 FYNNEI. The CDR3 has 12 residues. Between the trimmed V and J ends, which lost 3 bases and 7 bases, there was a span of 9 bases.

The rearrangement joins TRBV29-1 to TRBJ2-3; no clear D gene. The CDR3 is made up of 13 amino acids. V gave up 4 bases and J gave up 2 bases, with 10 bases separating them. Germline loops: CDR1 SQVTM, CDR2 ANQGSEA. Here the CDR3 reads CSVVPKPTDTQYF. CDR3 sequence (DNA): TGCAGCGTTGTCCCCAAGCCCACAGATACGCAGTATTTT.

J is TRBJ1-2 and V is TRBV4-2; tentatively, D is TRBD1 (5 bases). The V end was cut by 3 bases, the J end by 3 bases, with 8 bases between. This CDR3 has 13 residues. CDR1 and CDR2 from the germline V gene are LGHNA and YNFKEQ. The CDR3 region has the DNA TGTGCCAGCAGCCAGGGACTGGACTATGGCTACACCTTC. It specifies CASSQGLDYGYTF.

The rearrangement uses TRBV7-3 and TRBJ2-3; 8 nucleotides match TRBD2. Germline values: CDR1 SGHTA, CDR2 FQGTGA. The CDR3 is made up of 16 amino acids. V trimming: 4 bases; J trimming: 2 bases; junction bases outside the gene matches: 8. In nucleotides, the CDR3 is TGTGCCAGCAGCTCCAAAAGCGGGGGTATCACAGATACGCAGTATTTT. Its translation is CASSSKSGGITDTQYF.

This clone was observed a few times. V and J are TRBV29-1 and TRBJ1-1; unclear D gene. The CDR3 extends over 13 amino acids. V shed 6 bases and J shed 4 bases, with 15 bases lying between them. Germline V CDR1 and CDR2: SQVTM, ANQGSEA. Here the CDR3 DNA reads TGCAGCGTGGGAGGGAGGGCCATCACTGAAGCTTTCTTT. This translates into CSVGGRAITEAFF.

This clone was observed a single time. The J gene is TRBJ1-3, the V gene TRBV19; D might be TRBD1 (6 bases). Per the germline V gene, CDR1 is LNHDA and CDR2 is SQIVND (reference sequence). The CDR3 covers 16 residues. The germline V and J ends were trimmed by 4 bases and 0 bases, with 13 bases remaining between them. The CDR3 loop reads CASSTFGTSSGNTIYF. As DNA, the CDR3 is TGTGCCAGTAGTACTTTCGGGACAAGCTCTGGAAACACCATATATTTT. The variable domain in full, with the rest retrieved from reference TRBV19 and TRBJ1-3, is DGGITQSPKYLFRKEGQNVTLSCEQNLNHDAMYWYRQDPGQGLRLIYYSQIVNDFQKGDIAEGYSVSREKKESFPLTVTSAQKNPTAFYLCASSTFGTSSGNTIYFGEGSWLTVV.

The rearrangement links TRBV13 to TRBJ2-1; 10 bases align to TRBD2. After removal of 5 bases from V and 8 bases from J, the junction contained 9 bases not matched to a gene. The CDR3 is 15 amino acids. Germline assignment: CDR1 PRHDT and CDR2 FYEKMQ (reference sequence). This CDR3 is CASSPSSGRSDEQFF. The CDR3 nucleotides read TGTGCCAGCAGCCCAAGTAGCGGGAGGTCGGATGAGCAGTTCTTC.

The chain links TRBV19 to TRBJ1-2; D remains unclear. CDR1 and CDR2 (germline): LNHDA, SQIVND (reference sequence). The CDR3 totals 13 residues. Deletions cut 2 bases from V and 4 bases from J, with 8 bases between. For the CDR3, the DNA is TGTGCCAGTAGTATACAGGTCGGCTATGGCTACACCTTC. Its protein product is CASSIQVGYGYTF. Using reference TRBV19 and TRBJ1-2 for the parts outside the CDR3, the full variable domain is DGGITQSPKYLFRKEGQNVTLSCEQNLNHDAMYWYRQDPGQGLRLIYYSQIVNDFQKGDIAEGYSVSREKKESFPLTVTSAQKNPTAFYLCASSIQVGYGYTFGSGTRLTVV.